This T cell receptor (beta chain) was sequenced in a study of T cell responses to AZD1222 COVID-19 vaccine. Study-wide results and caveats: The donor cohort was predominantly white British with a female majority, and clonal diversity may have been underestimated.

To note about this clone: Its matching antigen is unknown.

The CDR3 has 18 amino acids. V lost 0 bases and J lost 4, with 19 bases in between. Germline V gene sequence: CDR1 MGHRA, CDR2 YSYEKL. Sequencing used immunoSEQ multiplex PCR; TCRdb keeps in-frame clones, though not all of them. This table has approximately 150,000 clones, roughly 94% appearing once. The sample was peripheral blood, taken on day 0 of MenACWY control vaccination. This chain connects TRBV4-1 to TRBJ1-3, with D hard to call. The receptor comes from an adult in good health. CDR3 DNA: TGCGCCAGCAGCCAAGATAGTAGACTTCCGAGAGCGGGAAACACCATATATTTT. Translated: CASSQDSRLPRAGNTIYF.